A selection of T cell receptor beta chains follows, all from one sample in a study of T cells after yellow fever vaccination. A single record per CDR3 protein comes from TCRdb applying MiXCR to the 5' RACE reads. The sample carries around 340,000 distinct CDR3 sequences, approximately 13% recorded once. The sample was CD4+ T cells sorted from PBMCs, taken 15 days after the yellow fever booster vaccination. Source of these receptors: a man aged 18-30 years who received the YFV17D yellow fever vaccine. Both conserved end residues are trimmed from each CDR3. Rows may omit the clone size; those that give it use once, few, many or a size class.

CDR3 length	V gene	clone size	J gene	CDR3 protein
13	TRBV28	few	TRBJ1-1	ASILPTRSGLGAF
10	TRBV28	many	TRBJ1-6	ASSLANSPLH
12	TRBV5-1	NA	TRBJ1-4	ASRRDGPNEKLF
12	TRBV19	NA	TRBJ2-1	ASSSLAAVAEQF
12	TRBV19	NA	TRBJ1-4	ASSPPPGGEKLF
14	TRBV4-2	NA	TRBJ2-1	ASSSDPRAGGPGQF
11	TRBV7-9	NA	TRBJ1-2	ASSITPRQGPT
13	TRBV6-5	NA	TRBJ2-1	ASSPTGAGENEQF
9	TRBV29-1	few	TRBJ2-3	SVNKKDTQY
20	TRBV7-9	NA	TRBJ2-4	ASSLATIADGAVGVSKNIQY
14	TRBV12-3/TRBV12-4	NA	TRBJ1-5	ASSLGNVGGNQPQH
9	TRBV14	few	TRBJ2-3	ASSRTSVQY
13	TRBV6-5	few	TRBJ2-5	ASSYMRGPQETQY
12	TRBV5-5	few	TRBJ2-4	ASSLDRGFGIQY
14	TRBV7-3	few	TRBJ2-1	ASSPDPTLTYNEQF
14	TRBV15	few	TRBJ1-2	ATSRAQGRMDYGYT
10	TRBV29-1	NA	TRBJ1-2	SVGAGNYGYT
11	TRBV29-1	NA	TRBJ1-1	SVEYRLNTEAF